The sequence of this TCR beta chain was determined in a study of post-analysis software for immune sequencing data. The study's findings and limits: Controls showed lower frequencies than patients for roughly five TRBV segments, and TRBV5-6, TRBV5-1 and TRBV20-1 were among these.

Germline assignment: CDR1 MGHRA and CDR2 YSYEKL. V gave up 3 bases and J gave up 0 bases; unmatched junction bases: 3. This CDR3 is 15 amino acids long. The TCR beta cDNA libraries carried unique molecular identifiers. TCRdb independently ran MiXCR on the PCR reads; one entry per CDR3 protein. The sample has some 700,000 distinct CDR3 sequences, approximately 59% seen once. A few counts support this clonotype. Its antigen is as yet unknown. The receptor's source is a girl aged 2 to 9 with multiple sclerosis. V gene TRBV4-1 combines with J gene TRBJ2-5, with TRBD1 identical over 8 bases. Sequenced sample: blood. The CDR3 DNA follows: TGCGCCAGCAGCCACCCGGACAGGGACCAAGAGACCCAGTACTTC. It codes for CASSHPDRDQETQYF.